What follows are 20 T cell receptor beta chains derived from one specimen sequenced in a study of post-analysis software for immune sequencing data. TCR beta cDNA libraries had unique molecular identifiers. One entry per CDR3 protein results from TCRdb running MiXCR on the PCR reads. Of approximately 570,000 distinct CDR3 sequences listed, about 44% are singletons. No antigen is known for these receptors. General observations from the study: Five or six TRBV segments were significantly more frequent in patients than in controls. TRBV5-6, TRBV5-1 and TRBV20-1 were among these segments.

Input material: blood. The source of these receptors is a girl between 5 and 17 years old with multiple sclerosis.

The CDR3 here is CSVGRDKSITNYGYTF. In nucleotides, the CDR3 is TGCAGCGTTGGCCGGGACAAATCAATTACTAACTATGGCTACACCTTC. The chain employs TRBV29-1 and TRBJ1-2; D possibly corresponds to TRBD1 (6 bases). CDR1 is SQVTM and CDR2 is ANQGSEA in the germline V gene. Trimming stripped 4 bases from V and 0 bases from J, with 18 bases between. The CDR3 loop spans 16 amino acids.

The chain carries TRBV25-1 and TRBJ2-3; D call uncertain. V lost 5 bases, J lost 4 bases, and 7 bases lay in between. The CDR3 contains 12 residues. Per the germline V gene, CDR1 is MGHDK and CDR2 is SYGVNS. The CDR3 here is CASSSNPDTQYF. The CDR3, as DNA: TGTGCCAGCAGTTCTAACCCAGATACGCAGTATTTT.

The chain employs TRBV20-1 and TRBJ1-1; tentative D call: TRBD1 (5 bases). V was clipped by 5 bases and J by 0 bases, with 7 bases between them. The V gene's germline CDR1 is DFQATT and CDR2 SNEGSKA (reference sequence). The CDR3 sequence is 12 residues long. In DNA, the CDR3 is TGCAGTGCTTCGGGGCTGAACACTGAAGCTTTCTTT. Its protein is CSASGLNTEAFF.

J is TRBJ1-5 and V is TRBV7-9; D is ambiguous. Trimming took 3 bases from V and 7 from J, leaving 10 bases between them. The CDR3 totals 13 residues. Germline CDR1 SEHNR, CDR2 FQNEAQ (reference sequence). In DNA, the CDR3 is TGTGCCAGCAGCTTTGATGGGTGGCAGCCCCAGCATTTT. This gives the protein CASSFDGWQPQHF.

The chain carries TRBV5-7 and TRBJ2-1; 15 bases line up with TRBD2. TRBV5-7 is treated as an ORF (open reading frame) with a function not yet certain. This CDR3 contains 18 residues. V shed 4 bases and J 4 bases; nucleotides not matched to a gene: 9. The chain's CDR3 is CASSPPGTSGRSYNEQFF. As DNA, the CDR3 is TGTGCCAGCAGCCCCCCCGGGACTAGCGGGAGGAGTTACAATGAGCAGTTCTTC.

A few counts support this clonotype. The gene calls are TRBV20-1 and TRBJ1-1; no definite D call. The CDR3 covers 12 residues. The germline CDR1 and CDR2 sequences are DFQATT and SNEGSKA (reference sequence). The germline V and J ends were trimmed by 0 bases and 8 bases, with 10 bases remaining between them. CDR3 sequence: CSARDRTWEAFF. The CDR3 region has the DNA TGCAGTGCTAGAGATAGGACGTGGGAAGCTTTCTTT.

The chain carries TRBV12-3 or TRBV12-4 and TRBJ2-1; TRBD1 agrees at 7 bases. This CDR3 is 14 amino acids long. V gave up 6 bases and J gave up 5 bases; unmatched junction bases: 7. CDR3 region: CASRESGTDNEQFF. The CDR3 nucleotides read TGTGCCAGCAGAGAGTCCGGGACAGACAATGAGCAGTTCTTC.

The table lists this clonotype with a count of one. This chain connects TRBV5-1 to TRBJ2-1; 10 bases fit TRBD1. CDR3 length: 17 amino acids. Germline CDR1 SGHRS, CDR2 YFSETQ. V shed 4 bases, J shed 7 bases, and the junction held 14 bases outside the gene matches. This CDR3 is CASSPGGTGASRNEQFF. CDR3 in DNA: TGCGCCAGCAGCCCCGGTGGGACAGGGGCTTCGAGGAATGAGCAGTTCTTC.

The CDR3, as DNA: TGTGCCAGCAGCTTAAACGGGGGTCTCTCCTACAATGAGCAGTTCTTC. Translating it yields CASSLNGGLSYNEQFF. The V call is TRBV7-3, the J call TRBJ2-1; tentatively, D is TRBD2 (6 bases). The CDR3 has 16 residues. Germline V gene data show CDR1 as SGHTA and CDR2 as FQGTGA. Trimming pared 1 base from V and 0 bases from J, leaving 10 bases between.

The V gene is TRBV10-2, the J gene TRBJ1-2; possible D gene TRBD1, 5 bases. The germline V gene has CDR1 WSHSY and CDR2 SAAADI. V was clipped by 2 bases and J by 6 bases, with 16 bases between them. The CDR3 is 15 amino acids. The CDR3 region has the DNA TGCGCCAGCAGTGAGGGGGCAGAAGGGCTAGATGGCTACACCTTC. Translated: CASSEGAEGLDGYTF.

The chain employs TRBV12-3 or TRBV12-4 and TRBJ1-5; D not certain. V was cut by 7 bases and J by 4 bases, with 11 bases left in between. The length of the CDR3 is 13 residues. The CDR3 sequence is CASKPGLNQPQHF. Here the CDR3 DNA reads TGTGCCAGCAAGCCTGGCCTAAATCAGCCCCAGCATTTT.

In this sample, this clonotype turned up once. The chain carries TRBV4-1 and TRBJ1-5; D call uncertain. The CDR3 is 13 amino acids. The germline V gene has CDR1 MGHRA and CDR2 YSYEKL. V gave up 1 base and J gave up 6 bases, with 7 bases separating them. CDR3 nucleotide sequence: TGCGCCAGCAGCCAAGGGGTTCCTCAGCCCCAGCATTTT. This gives the protein CASSQGVPQPQHF.

The chain is built from TRBV4-1 and TRBJ2-3, with 8 bases that match TRBD2. The CDR3 extends over 17 amino acids. Trimming took 3 bases from V and 6 from J; bases not matched to a gene: 14. Per the germline V gene, CDR1 is MGHRA and CDR2 is YSYEKL. CDR3 loop: CASSQTGTRGHVDTQYF. The CDR3 DNA follows: TGCGCCAGCAGCCAGACCGGGACTAGAGGTCATGTGGATACGCAGTATTTT.

This chain joins TRBV5-6 and TRBJ1-1; D may be TRBD1 (6 bases). V lost 0 bases and J 9 bases, leaving 15 bases between the germline ends. The CDR3 runs 14 residues. CDR1 is SGHDT and CDR2 is YYEEEE in the germline V gene. The chain's CDR3 is CASSLAMRGGKAFF. The CDR3 DNA reads TGTGCCAGCAGCTTGGCCATGAGGGGGGGGAAAGCTTTCTTT. The entire variable domain, with the rest obtained from reference TRBV5-6 and TRBJ1-1, is as follows: DAGVTQSPTHLIKTRGQQVTLRCSPKSGHDTVSWYQQALGQGPQFIFQYYEEEERQRGNFPDRFSGHQFPNYSSELNVNALLLGDSALYLCASSLAMRGGKAFFGQGTRLTVV.

In its sample, this clonotype was seen once. The chain joins TRBV12-3 or TRBV12-4 to TRBJ2-5; TRBD2 matches 12 bases. V shed 6 bases, J shed 3 bases, and the junction held 5 bases outside the gene matches. The CDR3 loop spans 15 amino acids. CDR3 sequence (DNA): TGTGCCAGCAGGACTAGCGGGAGTATCGAAGAGACCCAGTACTTC. Its translation: CASRTSGSIEETQYF.

In this sample, this clonotype turned up a few times. This chain uses TRBV5-1 with TRBJ1-2; D is unresolved. Germline values: CDR1 SGHRS, CDR2 YFSETQ. This CDR3 has 12 amino acids. V gave up 0 bases and J gave up 6 bases, with 6 bases separating them. CDR3 amino acids: CASSLGFDGYTF. CDR3 sequence (DNA): TGCGCCAGCAGCTTGGGTTTTGATGGCTACACCTTC. The full variable domain, with the rest looked up from reference TRBV5-1 and TRBJ1-2, is KAGVTQTPRYLIKTRGQQVTLSCSPISGHRSVSWYQQTPGQGLQFLFEYFSETQRNKGNFPGRFSGRQFSNSRSEMNVSTLELGDSALYLCASSLGFDGYTFGSGTRLTVV.

The chain combines TRBV6-5 with TRBJ1-2, with 7 bases matching TRBD1. This CDR3 is 19 amino acids long. Germline V gives CDR1 MNHEY, CDR2 SVGAGI. Unmatched junction bases numbered 20, after V lost 6 bases and J lost 1 base. The DNA for the CDR3 is TGTGCCAGCAGCTTTCTCGCCGGACGAAGGGACAGCATTAACTATGGCTACACCTTC. It yields the protein CASSFLAGRRDSINYGYTF.

The CDR3 bases are TGTGCCAGCAGCTCAACGGGACAGCATAATTCACCCCTCCACTTT. It specifies CASSSTGQHNSPLHF. J is TRBJ1-6 and V is TRBV7-3; TRBD1 matches 7 bases. This CDR3 contains 15 residues. V was pared by 4 bases and J by 5 bases, with 5 bases of the junction left unmatched. Germline CDR1 is SGHTA and CDR2 is FQGTGA.

The chain carries TRBV7-9 and TRBJ1-5, with D maybe TRBD1 (5 bases). The CDR3 extends over 14 amino acids. The ends were cut back, 2 bases at V and 5 bases at J, with 10 bases in the middle. Germline-derived CDR1 and CDR2 are SEHNR and FQNEAQ (reference sequence). In DNA form, the CDR3 reads TGTGCCAGCAGCTTACCGGGGGAGGATCAGCCCCAGCATTTT. It is translated as CASSLPGEDQPQHF.

The J gene is TRBJ1-6, the V gene TRBV12-3 or TRBV12-4, with 7 bases that match TRBD1. The CDR3 consists of 18 residues. V trimming: 1 base; J trimming: 6 bases; junction bases outside the gene matches: 12. The CDR3 protein is CASSLGRGQLKFNSPLHF. DNA of the CDR3: TGTGCCAGCAGTTTAGGGAGGGGGCAGCTAAAATTTAATTCACCCCTCCACTTT.